Listed here are 21 T cell receptor beta chains from one sample, sequenced in a study of early T cells in non-severe SARS-CoV-2 infection. One entry per CDR3 protein, called by TCRdb with MiXCR from the 5' RACE reads. The sample carries around 77,000 distinct CDR3 sequences, over 4% recorded once. The starting material was whole blood, obtained at baseline. These receptors were collected from an adult who was a healthcare worker with PCR-confirmed SARS-CoV-2 infection or an uninfected control (not recorded which).

This clonotype was found many times. The CDR3 sequence is CASSSGTGDEQFF. CDR3 coding DNA: TGTGCCAGCAGCTCCGGGACAGGCGATGAGCAGTTCTTC. This rearrangement joins TRBV7-3 to TRBJ2-1; 8 nucleotides align to TRBD1. The CDR3 consists of 13 residues. CDR1 is SGHTA, CDR2 FQGTGA, per germline. The V and J ends lost 4 bases and 8 bases, in that order; junction bases with no gene match: 4.

This clonotype was seen ten or more times. V and J are TRBV29-1 and TRBJ2-1; 7 nucleotides align to TRBD1. Germline V gene sequence: CDR1 SQVTM, CDR2 ANQGSEA. Losses at the gene ends were 3 bases for V and 7 bases for J; bases not matched to a gene: 3. The CDR3 sequence is 12 residues long. The CDR3 loop reads CSVETGRNEQFF. The CDR3 coding sequence is TGCAGCGTTGAGACAGGGCGGAATGAGCAGTTCTTC.

This clonotype has a handful of counts. The J gene is TRBJ2-7, the V gene TRBV12-3 or TRBV12-4; tentative D call: TRBD2 (5 bases). V lost 3 bases and J 2 bases, leaving 11 bases between the germline ends. The CDR3 length is 14 residues. CDR3 bases: TGTGCCAGCAGTTTCCGAGGGAAGACCTACGAGCAGTACTTC. Translation gives CASSFRGKTYEQYF.

The chain carries TRBV28 and TRBJ2-7, with 8 bases identical to TRBD1. Per germline, CDR1 MDHEN and CDR2 SYDVKM. The CDR3 has 14 amino acids. The junction had 3 bases not matched to a gene; V was cut back by 5 bases and J by 0 bases. CDR3 sequence: CASSVTGVSYEQYF. The CDR3 DNA reads TGTGCCAGCAGTGTGACAGGGGTCTCCTACGAGCAGTACTTC. Full variable domain (outside the CDR3, taken from reference TRBV28 and TRBJ2-7): DVKVTQSSRYLVKRTGEKVFLECVQDMDHENMFWYRQDPGLGLRLIYFSYDVKMKEKGDIPEGYSVSREKKERFSLILESASTNQTSMYLCASSVTGVSYEQYFGPGTRLTVT.

The table lists this clonotype with a few counts. The J gene is TRBJ2-2, the V gene TRBV27, with D tentatively TRBD1 (5 bases). Germline V CDR1 and CDR2: MNHEY, SMNVEV (reference sequence). CDR3 size: 13 residues. Trimming removed 7 bases at V and 7 bases at J, with 13 bases between. CDR3 DNA sequence: TGTGCCAGCAAAAATGGAAGGGGCGGGGAGCTGTTTTTT. It translates to CASKNGRGGELFF.

This clonotype was counted between two and nine times. The chain is built from TRBV6-1 and TRBJ2-2; D call uncertain. The CDR3 runs to 14 residues. V was cut by 6 bases and J by 6 bases, with 14 bases left in between. The V gene's germline CDR1 is MNHNS and CDR2 SASEGT. The CDR3 reads CASRAEVGSGELFF. Here the CDR3 DNA reads TGTGCCAGCAGAGCCGAAGTAGGATCCGGGGAGCTGTTTTTT.

This clonotype was counted ten times or more. The CDR3 nucleotides read TGTGCCAGCAGTTCCAGAGACTTGGGTCTAGCCAAAAACATTCAGTACTTC. Its translation: CASSSRDLGLAKNIQYF. This chain links TRBV6-5 with TRBJ2-4; D is unclear. V was clipped by 4 bases and J by 0 bases, with 16 bases between them. The CDR3 runs to 17 residues. Germline V gives CDR1 MNHEY, CDR2 SVGAGI.

The chain couples TRBV5-4 to TRBJ2-2; tentatively, D is TRBD2 (6 bases). Trimming cost V 4 bases and J 0 bases, with 10 bases left between them. The CDR3 sequence is 15 residues long. The germline V gene has CDR1 SGHNT and CDR2 YYREEE (reference sequence). CDR3 protein: CASSTRLANTGELFF. CDR3 in DNA: TGTGCCAGCAGCACCCGACTAGCGAACACCGGGGAGCTGTTTTTT.

Ten or more counts support this clonotype. This chain links TRBV7-2 with TRBJ2-3; 7 nucleotides line up with TRBD2. Germline V gene sequence: CDR1 SGHTA, CDR2 FQGNSA. V trimming: 1 base; J trimming: 1 base; junction bases outside the gene matches: 2. The CDR3 runs to 15 residues. CDR3 region: CASSLGGSGTDTQYF. Here the CDR3 DNA reads TGTGCCAGCAGCTTAGGCGGGAGCGGCACAGATACGCAGTATTTT.

This clonotype was recorded many times. J is TRBJ1-1 and V is TRBV29-1, with D tentatively TRBD1 (5 bases). V was pared by 7 bases and J by 4 bases, with 13 bases between. The CDR3 totals 12 residues. Germline CDR1 and CDR2: SQVTM and ANQGSEA. DNA of the CDR3: TGCAGCGGAATCCGGGGGTCCACTGAAGCTTTCTTT. It encodes CSGIRGSTEAFF.

This clonotype showed up just a few times. The chain recombines TRBV14 with TRBJ2-2; possible D gene TRBD1, 6 bases. V was shortened by 1 base and J by 4 bases, with 10 bases between the two germline ends. Germline values: CDR1 SGHDN, CDR2 FVKESK. The length of the CDR3 is 15 residues. CDR3 sequence: CASSQGGRVTGELFF. CDR3 sequence (DNA): TGTGCCAGCAGCCAAGGGGGGCGCGTCACCGGGGAGCTGTTTTTT.

This clonotype was detected many times. The chain combines TRBV6-5 with TRBJ2-1, with a weak D call TRBD2 (6 bases). V lost 6 bases, J lost 0 bases, and 12 bases lay in between. Germline values: CDR1 MNHEY, CDR2 SVGAGI. This CDR3 region has 15 residues. CDR3 residues: CASRDGSASYNEQFF. CDR3 bases: TGTGCCAGCAGGGACGGGAGCGCCTCCTACAATGAGCAGTTCTTC.

This clonotype showed up just a few times. The CDR3, as DNA: TGTGCCAGCAGTGCCCCGAGTAGCGGGATGCGGGAGACCCAGTACTTC. It codes for CASSAPSSGMRETQYF. J is TRBJ2-5 and V is TRBV28; 8 bases agree with TRBD2. CDR3 length equals 16 residues. After removal of 5 bases from V and 5 bases from J, the junction contained 13 bases not matched to a gene. Germline V gene lookup returns CDR1 MDHEN and CDR2 SYDVKM.

This clonotype was counted ten times or more. This rearrangement joins TRBV11-1 to TRBJ1-1; weak D call: TRBD1 (6 bases). CDR3 length equals 15 residues. Germline V lookup: CDR1 SGHAT, CDR2 FQDESV (reference sequence). Trimming took 5 bases from V and 2 from J, leaving 15 bases between them. For the CDR3, the DNA is TGTGCCAGCAGCCTCCTTACAGGGTCCAACACTGAAGCTTTCTTT. Translated, it gives CASSLLTGSNTEAFF.

The gene calls are TRBV5-1 and TRBJ1-1; TRBD1 matches 7 bases. After removal of 2 bases from V and 2 bases from J, the junction contained 6 bases not matched to a gene. This CDR3 comprises 15 residues. From germline, CDR1 is SGHRS and CDR2 YFSETQ. CDR3 sequence (DNA): TGCGCCAGCAGCTTAAATCCAGGGGGAAACACTGAAGCTTTCTTT. The encoded protein is CASSLNPGGNTEAFF.

Here the CDR3 reads CASSLEANTGELFF. CDR3 bases: TGTGCCAGCAGCTTAGAGGCCAACACCGGGGAGCTGTTTTTT. The rearrangement uses TRBV7-9 and TRBJ2-2, with D hard to call. CDR3 length: 14 amino acids. Germline V lookup: CDR1 SEHNR, CDR2 FQNEAQ (reference sequence). V lost 1 base, J lost 2 bases, and 5 bases lay in between.

The chain combines TRBV9 with TRBJ2-5; either TRBD1 or TRBD2 may fit D (5 bases each). Germline CDR1 SGDLS, CDR2 YYNGEE. With 4 bases removed from V and 4 bases from J, the gap between germline ends came to 17 bases. The length of the CDR3 is 15 residues. CDR3 protein: CASSLSWGLGETQYF. In DNA form, the CDR3 reads TGTGCCAGCAGCCTGAGTTGGGGGTTAGGAGAGACCCAGTACTTC.

This clonotype has just a few counts. The chain joins TRBV7-8 to TRBJ2-1, with TRBD1 identical over 7 bases. Germline CDR1 SGHVS, CDR2 FQNEAQ. Trimming removed 2 bases from V and 0 bases from J; junction bases left unmatched: 7. CDR3 length: 17 residues. CDR3 coding DNA: TGTGCCAGCAGCTTATGGGGGACAGCGAGCTCCTACAATGAGCAGTTCTTC. Translated, it gives CASSLWGTASSYNEQFF.

This clonotype was observed a few times. The rearrangement uses TRBV2 and TRBJ1-6; TRBD1 might be the D (5 bases). Germline CDR1 reads SNHLY; CDR2 reads FYNNEI. V lost 7 bases and J 7 bases, leaving 17 bases between the germline ends. This CDR3 comprises 15 residues. CDR3 residues: CASTTGPGGNSPLHF. The CDR3 DNA follows: TGTGCCAGCACGACCGGGCCCGGGGGGAATTCACCCCTCCACTTT.

This clonotype was seen many times. CDR3 loop: CASSFGPHPYEQYF. The CDR3 DNA sequence: TGTGCCAGCAGCTTCGGGCCGCACCCCTACGAGCAGTACTTC. This chain uses TRBV11-2 with TRBJ2-7; D gene ambiguous. Trimming took off 3 bases at V and 2 bases at J, with 11 bases between the two ends. Germline V gene sequence: CDR1 SGHAT, CDR2 FQNNGV. This CDR3 is built from 14 residues.

At least ten counts were recorded for this clonotype. The chain recombines TRBV12-3 or TRBV12-4 with TRBJ2-3, with TRBD1 matching over 9 bases. V lost 6 bases, J lost 9 bases, and 7 bases stayed unmatched. The CDR3 has 13 amino acids. CDR3 amino acids: CASRAGTGKTQYF. In nucleotides, the CDR3 is TGTGCCAGCAGGGCAGGGACAGGGAAGACGCAGTATTTT.